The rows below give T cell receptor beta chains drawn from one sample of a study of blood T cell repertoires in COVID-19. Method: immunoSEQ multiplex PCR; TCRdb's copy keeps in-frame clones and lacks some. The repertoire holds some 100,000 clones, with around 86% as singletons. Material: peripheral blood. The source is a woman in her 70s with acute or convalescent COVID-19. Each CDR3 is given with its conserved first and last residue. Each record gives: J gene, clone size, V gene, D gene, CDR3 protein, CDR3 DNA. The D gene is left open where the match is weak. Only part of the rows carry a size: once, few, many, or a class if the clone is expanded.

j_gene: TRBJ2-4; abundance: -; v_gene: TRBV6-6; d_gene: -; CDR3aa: CASSYSSSFDIQYF; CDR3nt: TGTGCCAGCAGTTACTCGAGCTCCTTTGACATTCAGTACTTC
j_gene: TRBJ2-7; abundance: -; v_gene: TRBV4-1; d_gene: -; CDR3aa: CASSHNPSEYGLREQYF; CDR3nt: TGCGCCAGCAGCCACAACCCTTCAGAGTATGGGCTAAGGGAGCAGTACTTC
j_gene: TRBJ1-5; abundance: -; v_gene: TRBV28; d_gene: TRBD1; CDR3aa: CASSLWQGADQPQHF; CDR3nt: TGTGCCAGCAGTTTATGGCAGGGGGCCGATCAGCCCCAGCATTTT
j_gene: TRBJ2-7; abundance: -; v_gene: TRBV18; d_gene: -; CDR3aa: CASSPGGAILYEQYF; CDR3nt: TGTGCCAGCTCACCCGGGGGAGCGATCCTTTACGAGCAGTACTTC
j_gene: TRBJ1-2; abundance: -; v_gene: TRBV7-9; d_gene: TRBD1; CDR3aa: CASSRDRDSHGYTF; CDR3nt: TGTGCCAGCAGCCGGGACAGGGACTCCCATGGCTACACCTTC
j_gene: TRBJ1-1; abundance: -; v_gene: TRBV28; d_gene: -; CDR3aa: CASTQGTTHQAFF; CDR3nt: TGTGCCAGCACACAGGGAACCACACATCAAGCTTTCTTT
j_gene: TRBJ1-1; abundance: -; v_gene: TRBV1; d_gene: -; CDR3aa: CTSSQNQGPFMEAFF; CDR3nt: TGCACCAGCAGCCAAAATCAGGGTCCCTTTATGGAAGCTTTCTTT
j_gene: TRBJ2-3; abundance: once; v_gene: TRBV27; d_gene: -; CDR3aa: CASSFLRDKARSTDTQYF; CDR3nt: TGTGCCAGCAGTTTCCTCCGGGACAAGGCCCGTAGCACAGATACGCAGTATTTT
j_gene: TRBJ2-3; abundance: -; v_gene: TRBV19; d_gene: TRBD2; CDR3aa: CASSVSDQGLAGVGTQYF; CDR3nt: TGTGCCAGTAGTGTATCAGACCAAGGACTAGCGGGAGTAGGTACGCAGTATTTT
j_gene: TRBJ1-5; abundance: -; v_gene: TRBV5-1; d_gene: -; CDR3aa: CASSLEGGLSNQPQHF; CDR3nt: TGCGCCAGCAGCTTAGAGGGGGGGCTAAGCAATCAGCCCCAGCATTTT
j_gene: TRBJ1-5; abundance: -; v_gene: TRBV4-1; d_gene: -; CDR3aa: CASRDETGSNSNQPQHF; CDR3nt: TGCGCCAGCAGAGACGAGACAGGTAGTAATAGCAATCAGCCCCAGCATTTT
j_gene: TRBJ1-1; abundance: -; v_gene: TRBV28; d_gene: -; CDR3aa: CASKSTERTEAFF; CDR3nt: TGTGCCAGCAAATCGACGGAGCGGACTGAAGCTTTCTTT
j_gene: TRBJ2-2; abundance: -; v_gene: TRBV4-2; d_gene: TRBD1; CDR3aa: CASSQVSSFGGQGSGNTGELFF; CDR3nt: TGTGCCAGCAGCCAAGTATCTTCCTTTGGGGGACAGGGGTCCGGGAACACCGGGGAGCTGTTTTTT
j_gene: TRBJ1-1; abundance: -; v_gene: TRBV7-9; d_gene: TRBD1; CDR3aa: CASSPRGTGDPEAFF; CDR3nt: TGTGCCAGCAGCCCAAGGGGGACAGGGGACCCTGAAGCTTTCTTT
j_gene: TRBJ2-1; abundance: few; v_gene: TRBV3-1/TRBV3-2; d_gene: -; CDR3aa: CASSRGGAYNEQFF; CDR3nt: TGTGCCAGCAGTCGGGGCGGGGCCTACAATGAGCAGTTCTTC
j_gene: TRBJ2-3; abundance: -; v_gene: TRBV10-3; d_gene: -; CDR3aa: CAISELGTDTQYF; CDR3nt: TGTGCCATCAGTGAACTTGGTACAGATACGCAGTATTTT
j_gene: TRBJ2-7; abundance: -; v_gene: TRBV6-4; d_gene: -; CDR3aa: CASSEGVGSSYEQYF; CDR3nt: TGTGCCAGCAGTGAGGGAGTTGGGAGCTCCTACGAGCAGTACTTC
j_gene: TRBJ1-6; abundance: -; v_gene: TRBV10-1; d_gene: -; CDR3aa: CASSGEGRSPLHF; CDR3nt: TGCGCCAGCAGTGGGGAGGGTCGTTCACCCCTCCACTTT
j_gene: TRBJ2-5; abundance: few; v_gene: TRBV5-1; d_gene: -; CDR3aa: CASSTGVGFQETQYF; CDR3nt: TGCGCCAGCAGCACGGGAGTGGGTTTTCAAGAGACCCAGTACTTC
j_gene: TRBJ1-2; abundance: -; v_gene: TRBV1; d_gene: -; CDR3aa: CTSVGSYGYTF; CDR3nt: TGCACCAGCGTTGGGAGCTATGGCTACACCTTC
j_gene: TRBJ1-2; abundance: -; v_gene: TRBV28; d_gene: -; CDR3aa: CASSLRGQGYTF; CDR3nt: TGTGCCAGCAGTTTAAGGGGTCAGGGCTACACCTTC
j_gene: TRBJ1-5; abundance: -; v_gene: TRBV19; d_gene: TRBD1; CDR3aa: CASSNTGGGSSQPQHF; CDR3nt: TGTGCCAGTAGTAATACAGGGGGAGGGTCCAGTCAGCCCCAGCATTTT
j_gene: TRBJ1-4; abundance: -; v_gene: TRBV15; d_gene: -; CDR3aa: CATSRAPPGANEKLFF; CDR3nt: TGTGCCACCAGCAGGGCCCCCCCAGGTGCTAATGAAAAACTGTTTTTT
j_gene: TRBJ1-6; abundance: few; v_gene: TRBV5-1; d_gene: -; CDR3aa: CASSLGTDWASPLHF; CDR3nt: TGCGCCAGCAGCTTGGGGACAGATTGGGCCTCACCCCTCCACTTT
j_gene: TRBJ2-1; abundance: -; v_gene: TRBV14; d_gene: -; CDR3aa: CASSHGGSEQFF; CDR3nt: TGTGCCAGCAGCCATGGGGGGAGTGAGCAGTTCTTC
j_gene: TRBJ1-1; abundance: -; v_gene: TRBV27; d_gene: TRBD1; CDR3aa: CASSLSPDRATEAFF; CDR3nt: TGTGCCAGCAGTTTATCTCCGGACAGGGCCACTGAAGCTTTCTTT
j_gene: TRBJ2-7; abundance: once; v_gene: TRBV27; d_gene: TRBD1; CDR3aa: CASRTGTGNSYEQYF; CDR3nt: TGTGCCAGCCGAACCGGGACAGGGAACTCCTACGAGCAGTACTTC
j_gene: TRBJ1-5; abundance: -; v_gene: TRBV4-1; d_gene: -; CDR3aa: CASSQSTGFTQPQHF; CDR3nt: TGCGCCAGCAGCCAGAGTACAGGGTTTACGCAGCCCCAGCATTTT
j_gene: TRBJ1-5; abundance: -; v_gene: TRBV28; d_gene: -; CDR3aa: CASSFDSPLSNQPQHF; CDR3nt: TGTGCCAGCAGTTTTGACAGCCCACTGAGCAATCAGCCCCAGCATTTT
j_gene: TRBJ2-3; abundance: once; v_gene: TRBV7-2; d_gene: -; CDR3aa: CASSPQGGSGATDTQYF; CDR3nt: TGTGCCAGCAGCCCGCAGGGGGGATCTGGGGCGACAGATACGCAGTATTTT
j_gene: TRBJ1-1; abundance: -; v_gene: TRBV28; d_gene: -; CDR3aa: CASRATAETSEAFF; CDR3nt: TGTGCCAGCAGGGCGACGGCGGAGACCTCTGAAGCTTTCTTT
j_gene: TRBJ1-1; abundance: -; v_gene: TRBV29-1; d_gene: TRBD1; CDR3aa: CSVAGQMNTEAFF; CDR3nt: TGCAGCGTTGCGGGACAGATGAACACTGAAGCTTTCTTT